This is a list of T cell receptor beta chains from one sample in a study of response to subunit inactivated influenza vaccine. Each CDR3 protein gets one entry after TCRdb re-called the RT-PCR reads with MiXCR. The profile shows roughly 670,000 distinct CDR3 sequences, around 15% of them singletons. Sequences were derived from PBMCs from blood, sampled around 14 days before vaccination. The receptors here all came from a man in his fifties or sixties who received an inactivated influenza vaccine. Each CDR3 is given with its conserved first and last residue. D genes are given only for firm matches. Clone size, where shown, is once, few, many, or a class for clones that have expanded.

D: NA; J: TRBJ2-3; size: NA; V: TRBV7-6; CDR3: CASSGAGELDTQYF; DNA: TGTGCCAGCAGCGGGGCTGGCGAATTAGATACGCAGTATTTT
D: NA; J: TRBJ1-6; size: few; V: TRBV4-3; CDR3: CASSQDLSASIYNSPLHF; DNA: TGCGCCAGCAGCCAAGATTTATCCGCGAGTATCTATAATTCACCCCTCCACTTT
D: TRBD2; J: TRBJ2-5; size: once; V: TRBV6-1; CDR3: CAISEAEEAGGWKTQYF; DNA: TGTGCCATCAGTGAAGCAGAAGAGGCGGGGGGTTGGAAGACCCAGTACTTC
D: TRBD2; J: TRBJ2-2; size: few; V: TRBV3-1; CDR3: CASSRGTSGANTGELFF; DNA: TGTGCCAGCAGCCGCGGGACTAGCGGGGCGAACACCGGGGAGCTGTTTTTT
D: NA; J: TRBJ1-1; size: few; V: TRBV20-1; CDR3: CSARERGRANTEAFF; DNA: TGCAGTGCTAGAGAGCGGGGCCGAGCGAACACTGAAGCTTTCTTT
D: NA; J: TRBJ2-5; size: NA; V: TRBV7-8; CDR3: CASSLYVTEQETQYF; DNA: TGTGCCAGCAGCTTATATGTAACAGAACAAGAGACCCAGTACTTC
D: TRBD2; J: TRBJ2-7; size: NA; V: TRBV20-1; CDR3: CSASSTGTRGYEQYF; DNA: TGCAGTGCTAGCAGTACCGGGACTAGGGGCTACGAGCAGTACTTC
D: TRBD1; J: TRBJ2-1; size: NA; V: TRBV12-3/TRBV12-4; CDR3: CASSRYGTDNEQFF; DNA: TGTGCCAGCAGTAGATACGGGACAGACAATGAGCAGTTCTTC
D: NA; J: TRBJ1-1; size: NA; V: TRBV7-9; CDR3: CASSLGPRAQHTEAFF; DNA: TGTGCCAGCAGCTTAGGCCCCCGGGCCCAGCACACTGAAGCTTTCTTT
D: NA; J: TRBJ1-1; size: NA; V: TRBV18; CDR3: CASSSPFAAEAFF; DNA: TGTGCCAGCTCATCCCCCTTTGCCGCTGAAGCTTTCTTT
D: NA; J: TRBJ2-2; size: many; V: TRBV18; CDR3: CASSPQGPGARFQRLSTGELFF; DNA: TGTGCCAGCTCACCACAAGGACCAGGGGCGCGTTTTCAGCGACTAAGCACCGGGGAGCTGTTTTTT
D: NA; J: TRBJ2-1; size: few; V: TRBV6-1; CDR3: CASSAISSYNEQFF; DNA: TGTGCCAGCAGTGCTATTAGCTCCTACAATGAGCAGTTCTTC
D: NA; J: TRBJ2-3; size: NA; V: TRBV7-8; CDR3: CASSLMGEDTQYF; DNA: TGTGCCAGCAGCTTAATGGGCGAAGATACGCAGTATTTT
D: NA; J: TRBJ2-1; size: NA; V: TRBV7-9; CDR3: CASIVRGYEQFF; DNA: TGTGCCAGCATCGTGCGGGGTTATGAGCAGTTCTTC
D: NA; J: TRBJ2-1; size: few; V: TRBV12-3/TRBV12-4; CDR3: CASSLFPSESYNEQFF; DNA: TGTGCCAGCAGTTTGTTTCCTAGCGAGTCCTACAATGAGCAGTTCTTC
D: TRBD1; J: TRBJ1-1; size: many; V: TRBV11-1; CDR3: CASSFSGTGGAWNTEAFF; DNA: TGTGCCAGCAGCTTCTCCGGGACAGGGGGCGCCTGGAACACTGAAGCTTTCTTT
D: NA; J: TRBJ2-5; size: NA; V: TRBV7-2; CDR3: CASSAGGLQETQYF; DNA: TGTGCCAGCAGCGCTGGCGGACTCCAAGAGACCCAGTACTTC
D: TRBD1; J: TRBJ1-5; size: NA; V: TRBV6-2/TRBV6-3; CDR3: CASMRTGHNQPQHF; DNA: TGTGCCAGTATGAGGACAGGGCACAATCAGCCCCAGCATTTT
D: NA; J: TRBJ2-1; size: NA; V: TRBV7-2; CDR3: CASSSFEGSGNEQFF; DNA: TGTGCCAGCAGCTCATTTGAGGGGTCTGGCAATGAGCAGTTCTTC
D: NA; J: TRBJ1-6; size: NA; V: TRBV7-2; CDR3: CASSTRGTPLHF; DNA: TGTGCCAGCAGCACCAGGGGTACACCCCTCCACTTT
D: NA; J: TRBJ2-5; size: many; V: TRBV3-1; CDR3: CASSQDGGRIETQYF; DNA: TGTGCCAGCAGCCAAGATGGGGGCAGGATAGAGACCCAGTACTTC
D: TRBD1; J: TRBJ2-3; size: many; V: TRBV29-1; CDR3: CSLRGPSLGDTQYF; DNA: TGCAGCCTCAGGGGGCCCTCGTTGGGAGATACGCAGTATTTT
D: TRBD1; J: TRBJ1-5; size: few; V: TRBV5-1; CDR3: CASSLYPGGADQPQHF; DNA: TGCGCCAGCAGCTTATATCCAGGGGGCGCCGATCAGCCCCAGCATTTT
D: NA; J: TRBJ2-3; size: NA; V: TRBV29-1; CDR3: CSVTTVGTDTQYF; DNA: TGCAGCGTTACGACCGTAGGCACAGATACGCAGTATTTT
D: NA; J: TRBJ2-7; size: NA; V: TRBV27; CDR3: CASTWGIDQAYEQDF; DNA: TGTGCCAGTACTTGGGGTATCGACCAGGCCTACGAGCAGGACTTC
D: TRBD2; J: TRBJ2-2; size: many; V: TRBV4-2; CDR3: CASSQAGAGVPGELFF; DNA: TGTGCCAGCAGCCAAGCAGGAGCGGGAGTACCCGGGGAGCTGTTTTTT
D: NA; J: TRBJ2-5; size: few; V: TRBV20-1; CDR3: CSARDRDGETQYF; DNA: TGCAGTGCTAGAGATAGGGATGGGGAGACCCAGTACTTC
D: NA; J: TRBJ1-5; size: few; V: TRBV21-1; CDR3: CASSKGTGELSNQPQHF; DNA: TGTGCCAGCAGCAAAGGGACAGGGGAATTGAGCAATCAGCCCCAGCATTTT
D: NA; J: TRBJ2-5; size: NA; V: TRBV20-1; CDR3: CSARVPRGTQYF; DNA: TGCAGTGCGAGGGTCCCCCGGGGAACCCAGTACTTC
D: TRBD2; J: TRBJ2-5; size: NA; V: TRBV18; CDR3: CASSLRTSGDQETQYF; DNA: TGTGCCAGCTCACTAAGGACTAGCGGGGACCAAGAGACCCAGTACTTC
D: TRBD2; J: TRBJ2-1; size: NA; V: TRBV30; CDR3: CAWNVGGPNEQFF; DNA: TGTGCCTGGAACGTGGGAGGGCCCAATGAGCAGTTCTTC
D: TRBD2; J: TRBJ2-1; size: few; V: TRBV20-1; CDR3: CSAATSGRVGEQFF; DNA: TGCAGTGCTGCGACTAGCGGGAGGGTTGGTGAGCAGTTCTTC
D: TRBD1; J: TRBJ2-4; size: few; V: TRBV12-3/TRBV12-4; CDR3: CASSQDRGAGNIQYF; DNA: TGTGCCAGCAGTCAGGACAGGGGCGCGGGAAACATTCAGTACTTC
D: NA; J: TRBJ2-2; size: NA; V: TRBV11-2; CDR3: CASRSSTGELFF; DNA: TGTGCCAGCAGATCTAGCACCGGGGAGCTGTTTTTT
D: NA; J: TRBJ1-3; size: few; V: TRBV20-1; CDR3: CSASVLDSGNTIYF; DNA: TGCAGTGCTAGCGTACTGGACTCTGGAAACACCATATATTTT
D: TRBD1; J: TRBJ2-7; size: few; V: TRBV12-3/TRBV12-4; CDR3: CASSSPGGRGEQYF; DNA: TGTGCCAGCAGTTCCCCAGGGGGCAGGGGCGAGCAGTACTTC
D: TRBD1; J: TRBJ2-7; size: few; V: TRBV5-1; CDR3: CASSFLGQGRYEQYF; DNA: TGCGCCAGCAGCTTCCTGGGACAGGGGAGGTACGAGCAGTACTTC
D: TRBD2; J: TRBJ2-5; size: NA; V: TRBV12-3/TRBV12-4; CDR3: CASTPRGLAFETQYF; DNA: TGTGCCAGCACCCCCCGTGGACTAGCGTTTGAGACCCAGTACTTC
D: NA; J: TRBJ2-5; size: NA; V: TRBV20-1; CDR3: CSATPRGGLLRETQYF; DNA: TGCAGTGCTACCCCTAGGGGGGGGCTACTTCGAGAGACCCAGTACTTC
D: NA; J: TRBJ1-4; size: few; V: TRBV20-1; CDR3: CSARAGTAIEKLFF; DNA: TGCAGTGCTAGAGCCGGGACGGCGATTGAAAAACTGTTTTTT
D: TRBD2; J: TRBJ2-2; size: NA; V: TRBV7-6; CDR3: CASSTAGVAGLTNTGELFF; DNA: TGTGCCAGCAGCACCGCGGGGGTCGCGGGACTAACTAACACCGGGGAGCTGTTTTTT
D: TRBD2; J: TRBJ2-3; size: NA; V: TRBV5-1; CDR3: CASSMGTSGSSTDTQYF; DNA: TGCGCCAGCAGCATGGGGACTAGCGGGAGTAGCACAGATACGCAGTATTTT
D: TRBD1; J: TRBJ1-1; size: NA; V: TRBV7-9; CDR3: CASSPIWDSGAEAFF; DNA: TGTGCCAGCAGCCCGATTTGGGACAGCGGGGCTGAAGCTTTCTTT
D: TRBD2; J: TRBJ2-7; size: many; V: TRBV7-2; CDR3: CASGLAEAYEQYF; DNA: TGTGCCAGCGGACTAGCCGAAGCCTACGAGCAGTACTTC
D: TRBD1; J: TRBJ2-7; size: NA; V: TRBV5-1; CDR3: CASTRDRGLNEQYF; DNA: TGCGCCAGCACTCGGGACAGGGGGCTAAACGAGCAGTACTTC
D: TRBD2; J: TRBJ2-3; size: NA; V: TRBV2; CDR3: CAAQSLAGTDTQYF; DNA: TGTGCCGCCCAGTCGCTAGCGGGGACAGATACGCAGTATTTT
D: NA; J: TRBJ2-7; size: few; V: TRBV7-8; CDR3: CASSPRGYRYEQYF; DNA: TGTGCCAGCAGCCCTCGGGGGTATCGTTACGAGCAGTACTTC
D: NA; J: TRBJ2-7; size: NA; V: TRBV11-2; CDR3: CASSSLRASYEQYF; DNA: TGTGCCAGCAGCTCCCTCCGGGCGTCCTACGAGCAGTACTTC
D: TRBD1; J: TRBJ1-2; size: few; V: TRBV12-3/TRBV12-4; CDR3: CASSLPGQDNYGYTF; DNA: TGTGCCAGCAGTTTACCAGGACAGGACAACTATGGCTACACCTTC
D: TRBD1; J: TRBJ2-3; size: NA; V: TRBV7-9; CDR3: CASSLGRTGATDTQYF; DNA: TGTGCCAGCAGCTTAGGGAGGACAGGGGCCACAGATACGCAGTATTTT
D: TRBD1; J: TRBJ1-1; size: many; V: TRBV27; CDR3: CASSPGTGGRTEAFF; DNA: TGTGCCAGCAGTCCCGGGACAGGGGGCCGGACTGAAGCTTTCTTT
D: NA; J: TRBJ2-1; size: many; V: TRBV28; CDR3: CASSSGFLNEQFF; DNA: TGTGCCAGCAGTTCTGGGTTTTTAAATGAGCAGTTCTTC
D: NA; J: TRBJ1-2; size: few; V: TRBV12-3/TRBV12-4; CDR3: CASSPRAVGGYTF; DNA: TGTGCCAGCAGTCCACGGGCCGTCGGGGGCTACACCTTC
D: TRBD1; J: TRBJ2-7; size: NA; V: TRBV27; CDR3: CASSRGLGQTRSSYEQYF; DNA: TGTGCCAGCAGCAGGGGATTGGGACAGACCCGTAGCTCCTACGAGCAGTACTTC
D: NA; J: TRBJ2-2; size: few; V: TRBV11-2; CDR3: CASSLRVFNTGELFF; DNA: TGTGCCAGCAGCTTAAGGGTCTTTAACACCGGGGAGCTGTTTTTT